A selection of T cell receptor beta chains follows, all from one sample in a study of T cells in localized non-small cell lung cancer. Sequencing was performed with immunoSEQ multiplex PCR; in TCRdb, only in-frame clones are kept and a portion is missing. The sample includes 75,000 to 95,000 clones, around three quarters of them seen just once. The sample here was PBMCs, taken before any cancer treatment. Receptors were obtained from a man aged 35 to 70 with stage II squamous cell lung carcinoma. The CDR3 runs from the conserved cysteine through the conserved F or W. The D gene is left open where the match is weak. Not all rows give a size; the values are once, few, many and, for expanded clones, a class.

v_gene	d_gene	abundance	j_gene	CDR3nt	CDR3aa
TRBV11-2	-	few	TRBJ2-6	TGTGCCAGCAGCTTCGGCTTTGGGGCCAACGTCCTGACTTTC	CASSFGFGANVLTF
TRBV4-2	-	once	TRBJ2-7	TGTGCCAGCAGCCAAGGCCAAAACTACGAGCAGTACTTC	CASSQGQNYEQYF
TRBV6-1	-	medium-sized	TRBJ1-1	TGTGCCAGCAGACTTACAGGGTTGAACACTGAAGCTTTCTTT	CASRLTGLNTEAFF
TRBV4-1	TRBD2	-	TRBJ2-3	TGCGCCAGCAGCCAAAGGCTAGCGGGAGGCACAGATACGCAGTATTTT	CASSQRLAGGTDTQYF
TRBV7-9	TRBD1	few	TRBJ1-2	TGTGCCAGCAGCTGGGGACAGGAAACGATCTATGGCTACACCTTC	CASSWGQETIYGYTF
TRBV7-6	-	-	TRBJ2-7	TGTGCCAGCAGCCCTTCGGGGTCCTACGAGCAGTACTTC	CASSPSGSYEQYF
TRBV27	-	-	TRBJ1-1	TGTGCCAGCAGTTCTCCGGGCAGGGGAAGGGGTGAAGCTTTCTTT	CASSSPGRGRGEAFF
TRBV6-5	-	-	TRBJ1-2	TGTGCCAGCAGTTATAGCAAACAGCCTAACTATGGCTACACCTTC	CASSYSKQPNYGYTF
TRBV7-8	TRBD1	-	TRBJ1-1	TGTGCCAGCAGCCTAGACAGGGGGCACACTGAAGCTTTCTTT	CASSLDRGHTEAFF
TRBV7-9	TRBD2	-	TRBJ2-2	TGTGCCAGCAGCCCGACTAGCGGGAGCGAGAGCACCGGGGAGCTGTTTTTT	CASSPTSGSESTGELFF
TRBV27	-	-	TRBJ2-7	TGTGCCAGCCGGGGTCGGGGGTACGAGCAGTACTTC	CASRGRGYEQYF
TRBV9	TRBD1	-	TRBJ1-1	TGTGCCAGCAGCGTGGGGGTGACAGGGGACACTGAAGCTTTCTTT	CASSVGVTGDTEAFF
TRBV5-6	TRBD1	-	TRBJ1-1	TGTGCCAGCAGTCAAAACTCCGGGACAGGGCTGAACACTGAAGCTTTCTTT	CASSQNSGTGLNTEAFF